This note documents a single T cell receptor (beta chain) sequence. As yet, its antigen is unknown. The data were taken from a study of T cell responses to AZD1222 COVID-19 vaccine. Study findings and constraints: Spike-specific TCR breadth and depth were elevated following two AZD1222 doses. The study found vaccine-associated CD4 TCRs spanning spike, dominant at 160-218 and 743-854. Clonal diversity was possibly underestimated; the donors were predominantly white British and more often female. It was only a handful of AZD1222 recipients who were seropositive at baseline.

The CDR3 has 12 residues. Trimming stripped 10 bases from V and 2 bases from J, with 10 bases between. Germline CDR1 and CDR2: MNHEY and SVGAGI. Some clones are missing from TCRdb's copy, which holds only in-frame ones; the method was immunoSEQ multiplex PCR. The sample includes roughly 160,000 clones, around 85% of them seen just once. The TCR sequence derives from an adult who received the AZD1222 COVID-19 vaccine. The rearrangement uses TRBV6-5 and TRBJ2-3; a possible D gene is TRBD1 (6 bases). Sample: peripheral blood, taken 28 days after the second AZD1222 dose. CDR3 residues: CATTGLTDTQYF. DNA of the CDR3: TGTGCCACCACAGGGCTCACAGATACGCAGTATTTT.